These 25 T cell receptor beta chains were all obtained from the same sample, sequenced in a study of cytomegalovirus exposure and HLA in healthy donors. The PCR contained 60 Vbeta and 13 Jbeta primers. The protocol was immunoSEQ multiplex PCR, while the TCRdb copy is restricted to in-frame clones and leaves out a portion. This sample has more than 95,000 clones, with 69% found just once. The sequencing input was PBMCs. Source of these receptors: a man aged 30 to 39 in good health and CMV-seronegative.

V usage is TRBV2 and J usage is TRBJ2-2; D is possibly TRBD1 (7 bases). Trimming cost V 4 bases and J 0 bases, with 12 bases left between them. CDR1 and CDR2 from the germline V gene are SNHLY and FYNNEI. This CDR3 is 16 amino acids long. DNA of the CDR3: TGTGCCAGCAGTGGCGGGGACAGAGCGAACACCGGGGAGCTGTTTTTT. Translated, it gives CASSGGDRANTGELFF.

The chain has TRBV9 and TRBJ2-5; TRBD1 matches 10 bases. CDR3 length equals 17 residues. The V gene's germline CDR1 is SGDLS and CDR2 YYNGEE. V was clipped by 0 bases and J by 5 bases; unmatched bases: 10. The CDR3 spells CASSVGGQGTPWETQYF. For the CDR3, the DNA is TGTGCCAGCAGCGTAGGGGGACAGGGGACTCCATGGGAGACCCAGTACTTC. The full variable domain, with the rest looked up from reference TRBV9 and TRBJ2-5, is DSGVTQTPKHLITATGQRVTLRCSPRSGDLSVYWYQQSLDQGLQFLIQYYNGEERAKGNILERFSAQQFPDLHSELNLSSLELGDSALYFCASSVGGQGTPWETQYFGPGTRLLVL.

This chain joins TRBV18 and TRBJ1-1; 8 bases match TRBD1. V lost 6 bases and J lost 6; bases outside the gene matches: 24. Germline lookup yields CDR1 KGHSH and CDR2 LQKENI. This CDR3 is 19 amino acids long. DNA of the CDR3: TGTGCCAGCTCGCTAATGACAGGGGCCGCGGAACTTACGGGCGCTGAAGCTTTCTTT. Translated, it gives CASSLMTGAAELTGAEAFF.

CDR3: CASSLELAGPYNEQFF. CDR3 in DNA: TGTGCCAGCAGCTTAGAACTAGCGGGACCCTACAATGAGCAGTTCTTC. This chain links TRBV5-6 with TRBJ2-1; 10 bases agree with TRBD2. CDR1 is SGHDT, CDR2 YYEEEE, per germline. CDR3 length equals 16 residues. Germline trimming cut 2 bases from V and 2 bases from J; bases unmatched to any gene: 4.

The rearrangement joins TRBV10-2 to TRBJ2-4; TRBD1 agrees at 9 bases. Per germline, CDR1 WSHSY and CDR2 SAAADI. With 6 bases clipped from V and 5 bases from J, the junction kept 5 bases outside the gene matches. This CDR3 contains 14 residues. In nucleotides, the CDR3 is TGCGCCAGCAGGGGACAGGGACGCCAAAACATTCAGTACTTC. It codes for CASRGQGRQNIQYF.

In this sample, this clone turned up a few times. The chain uses TRBV7-2 and TRBJ1-5; D uncertain. V was shortened by 3 bases and J by 1 base, with 4 bases between the two germline ends. This CDR3 comprises 13 residues. CDR1 and CDR2 from the germline V gene are SGHTA and FQGNSA. CDR3 protein: CASSLQSNQPQHF. The CDR3 nucleotides read TGTGCCAGCAGCTTGCAGAGCAATCAGCCCCAGCATTTT.

This chain connects TRBV5-1 to TRBJ2-5; TRBD2 aligns across 9 bases. Germline V CDR1 and CDR2: SGHRS, YFSETQ. CDR3 length: 16 residues. J was trimmed by 9 bases and V by 5 bases; bases with no gene match: 17. DNA of the CDR3: TGCGCCAGCAGGACTAACGGAGCGGGAGGCCCCAGGGCCCAGTACTTC. Amino acid sequence: CASRTNGAGGPRAQYF.

This clone is medium-sized in the sample. The chain uses TRBV7-6 and TRBJ1-1; 8 bases align to TRBD1. V was clipped by 5 bases and J by 4 bases; unmatched bases: 6. The CDR3 is made up of 14 amino acids. The germline V gene encodes CDR1 SGHVS and CDR2 FNYEAQ. The CDR3 reads CASSAGTGGTEAFF. CDR3 DNA: TGTGCCAGCAGCGCAGGGACAGGAGGCACTGAAGCTTTCTTT. Drawing the rest from reference TRBV7-6 and TRBJ1-1, the complete variable domain is GAGVSQSPRYKVTKRGQDVALRCDPISGHVSLYWYRQALGQGPEFLTYFNYEAQQDKSGLPNDRFSAERPEGSISTLTIQRTEQRDSAMYRCASSAGTGGTEAFFGQGTRLTVV.

The chain carries TRBV5-5 and TRBJ2-7; 7 nucleotides agree with TRBD2. Germline V gene sequence: CDR1 SGHKS, CDR2 YYEKEE (reference sequence). The ends lost 4 bases at V and 2 bases at J; junction bases unmatched: 3. The CDR3 sequence is 13 residues long. This CDR3 is CASSRGLAYEQYF. CDR3 DNA: TGTGCCAGCAGCCGAGGACTAGCCTACGAGCAGTACTTC.

This sequence joins TRBV27 and TRBJ2-2, with D uncertain. There are 14 residues in the CDR3. Between the trimmed V and J ends, which lost 8 bases and 0 bases, there was a span of 10 bases. Germline CDR1 MNHEY, CDR2 SMNVEV (reference sequence). The CDR3, as DNA: TGTGCCAGCGGCCTGGCAACGAACACCGGGGAGCTGTTTTTT. Its protein product is CASGLATNTGELFF.

This chain joins TRBV28 and TRBJ2-1, with 7 bases identical to TRBD2. V was clipped by 7 bases and J by 4 bases; unmatched bases: 7. Germline CDR1 MDHEN, CDR2 SYDVKM. The CDR3 has 14 amino acids. CDR3 sequence: CASIHRRGYNEQFF. In nucleotides, the CDR3 is TGTGCCAGCATTCATAGGCGGGGGTACAATGAGCAGTTCTTC.

The rearrangement uses TRBV9 and TRBJ2-1; TRBD2 matches at 14 bases. Germline V gene data show CDR1 as SGDLS and CDR2 as YYNGEE. The CDR3 consists of 16 residues. J lost 9 bases, V lost 4 bases, and 9 bases had no gene match. The CDR3 reads CASSRTGTSGRGEQFF. The DNA of the CDR3 is TGTGCCAGCAGCAGGACCGGGACTAGCGGGAGAGGTGAGCAGTTCTTC.

This chain joins TRBV5-4 and TRBJ2-5; 8 bases align to TRBD1. From germline, CDR1 is SGHNT and CDR2 YYREEE (reference sequence). This CDR3 is 16 amino acids long. The V gene end was trimmed by 3 bases and the J gene end by 5 bases; junction bases not matched to a gene: 12. The CDR3 region has the DNA TGTGCCAGCAGCTCGATGACAGGGGCTTTTCGGGAGACCCAGTACTTC. As protein: CASSSMTGAFRETQYF.

The V gene is TRBV9, the J gene TRBJ1-6; D ambiguous. Germline loops: CDR1 SGDLS, CDR2 YYNGEE. The CDR3 is made up of 15 amino acids. V lost 3 bases to trimming and J lost 8 bases, with 15 bases between them. The CDR3 spells CASSAQISGDSPLHF. The CDR3 coding sequence is TGTGCCAGCAGCGCCCAAATCTCCGGGGATTCACCCCTCCACTTT. Based on the CDR3 plus reference TRBV9 and TRBJ1-6, the full variable domain is DSGVTQTPKHLITATGQRVTLRCSPRSGDLSVYWYQQSLDQGLQFLIQYYNGEERAKGNILERFSAQQFPDLHSELNLSSLELGDSALYFCASSAQISGDSPLHFGNGTRLTVT.

The CDR3 spells CAISKGQARTDTQYF. CDR3 DNA: TGTGCCATCAGTAAGGGACAGGCCCGCACAGATACGCAGTATTTT. J is TRBJ2-3 and V is TRBV10-3; 8 bases are a match to TRBD1. The germline CDR1 and CDR2 sequences are ENHRY and SYGVKD. With V trimmed by 5 bases and J by 1 base, 5 bases remained unmatched. CDR3 length: 15 amino acids.

The CDR3 DNA is TGTGCCAGCAGTTTACTCTTCCGGGAGGGGTACAATGAGCAGTTCTTC. Encoded protein: CASSLLFREGYNEQFF. This sequence joins TRBV28 and TRBJ2-1, with 8 bases aligning to TRBD2. The V and J ends lost 2 bases and 4 bases, in that order; junction bases with no gene match: 7. Germline CDR1 reads MDHEN; CDR2 reads SYDVKM. The CDR3 covers 16 residues.

This clone was seen a few times. V and J are TRBV18 and TRBJ2-2; 10 nucleotides align to TRBD1. CDR1 is KGHSH and CDR2 is LQKENI in the germline V gene. V dropped 2 bases and J dropped 5; count of bases not matched to a gene: 8. CDR3 length: 17 residues. CDR3 nucleotides: TGTGCCAGCTCACCAAAGGACAGGGGGATTGGGACCGGGGAGCTGTTTTTT. It specifies CASSPKDRGIGTGELFF.

The V call is TRBV7-3, the J call TRBJ2-1; 8 nucleotides align to TRBD2. Per germline, CDR1 SGHTA and CDR2 FQGTGA. After removal of 0 bases from V and 6 bases from J, the junction contained 4 bases not matched to a gene. This CDR3 is 15 amino acids long. The CDR3 sequence is CASSLTLGTSNEQFF. Here the CDR3 DNA reads TGTGCCAGCAGCTTAACTTTAGGGACTAGCAATGAGCAGTTCTTC.

The chain is built from TRBV29-1 and TRBJ2-1; D perhaps matches TRBD2 (5 bases). Looked up from germline, CDR1 is SQVTM and CDR2 is ANQGSEA. CDR3 size: 13 residues. Trimming left V 7 bases short and J 6 bases short, with 16 bases between. Here the CDR3 DNA reads TGCAGCGGGTCGGGGTACTCGGGCAATGAGCAGTTCTTC. Protein: CSGSGYSGNEQFF.

This chain joins TRBV5-1 and TRBJ2-7; 7 positions match TRBD1. J gave up 0 bases and V 2 bases, and 5 bases lay outside the gene matches. The CDR3 loop spans 15 amino acids. Germline V gene sequence: CDR1 SGHRS, CDR2 YFSETQ. The CDR3 region has the DNA TGCGCCAGCAGCTTCGTTGCAGGGGGCTCCTACGAGCAGTACTTC. Translation: CASSFVAGGSYEQYF.

V gene TRBV4-3 combines with J gene TRBJ2-7, with a tentative D call TRBD2 (6 bases). Germline assignment: CDR1 LGHNA and CDR2 YSLEER. CDR3 length: 16 residues. With 1 base removed from V and 0 bases from J, the gap between germline ends came to 13 bases. The chain's CDR3 is CASSQGLASSSYEQYF. For the CDR3, the DNA is TGCGCCAGCAGCCAAGGCCTAGCGTCGAGCTCCTACGAGCAGTACTTC.

This sequence joins TRBV18 and TRBJ1-6; 7 bases match TRBD1. This CDR3 contains 17 residues. Germline-derived CDR1 and CDR2 are KGHSH and LQKENI. The J segment lost 0 bases and the V segment lost 5 bases, leaving 7 bases of the junction unmatched. CDR3 protein: CASSDRDRSSYNSPLHF. The CDR3 DNA reads TGTGCCAGCTCAGACCGGGACAGAAGCTCCTATAATTCACCCCTCCACTTT.

The gene calls are TRBV14 and TRBJ2-3; a possible D gene is TRBD1 (6 bases). The CDR3 is 14 residues long. Germline-derived CDR1 and CDR2 are SGHDN and FVKESK. V was trimmed by 1 base and J by 3 bases, leaving 8 bases between them. The CDR3 DNA reads TGTGCCAGCAGCCAAGGACAGGATACAGATACGCAGTATTTT. Encoded protein: CASSQGQDTDTQYF.

This clone has more than one count but fewer than ten. The chain couples TRBV9 to TRBJ1-1; weak D call: TRBD1 (6 bases). This CDR3 region has 15 residues. The V gene's germline CDR1 is SGDLS and CDR2 YYNGEE. Between the trimmed V and J ends, which lost 3 bases and 4 bases, there was a span of 16 bases. The CDR3 region is CASSADYRVGTEAFF. The CDR3, as DNA: TGTGCCAGCAGCGCAGATTACAGGGTCGGCACTGAAGCTTTCTTT.

This chain connects TRBV6-1 to TRBJ2-5; D is possibly TRBD1 (6 bases). Trimming removed 8 bases at V and 4 bases at J, with 14 bases between. CDR1 and CDR2 (germline): MNHNS, SASEGT. CDR3 length: 13 amino acids. DNA of the CDR3: TGTGCCAGCCTCGCTCAGGGGAGAGAGACCCAGTACTTC. Its protein is CASLAQGRETQYF.